A selection of T cell receptor beta chains follows, all from one sample in a study of blood T cell repertoires in COVID-19. Here immunoSEQ multiplex PCR was the method, and the copy in TCRdb shows in-frame clones only, minus some. The sample lists fewer than 200,000 clones, about four fifths occurring once. Input material: peripheral blood. All receptors derive from a woman aged 65 to 85 with COVID-19, enrolled during active disease. CDR3s include the opening cysteine and the closing phenylalanine or tryptophan. The D gene is left open where the match is weak. Part of the rows lack a size; the others show once, few, many or a class for expanded clones.

V gene: TRBV9; J gene: TRBJ1-6; D gene: .; clone size: .; CDR3 DNA: TGTGCCAGCAGCCTGGACAGATTTTCACCCCTCCACTTT; CDR3 protein: CASSLDRFSPLHF
V gene: TRBV29-1; J gene: TRBJ2-3; D gene: TRBD2; clone size: .; CDR3 DNA: TGCAGCGTTTCCACTGGGAGCGGGAGAAGCACAGATACGCAGTATTTT; CDR3 protein: CSVSTGSGRSTDTQYF
V gene: TRBV19; J gene: TRBJ1-6; D gene: .; clone size: .; CDR3 DNA: TGTGCCAGTAGGACAGACCCGAACAGGGTGATAAATTCACCCCTCCACTTT; CDR3 protein: CASRTDPNRVINSPLHF
V gene: TRBV7-2; J gene: TRBJ1-1; D gene: .; clone size: few; CDR3 DNA: TGTGCCAGCAGCTCGGGGGGGCTCACTGAAGCTTTCTTT; CDR3 protein: CASSSGGLTEAFF
V gene: TRBV3-1/TRBV3-2; J gene: TRBJ1-2; D gene: .; clone size: .; CDR3 DNA: TGTGCCAGCAGCCGCGCCAACTATGGCTACACCTTC; CDR3 protein: CASSRANYGYTF
V gene: TRBV25-1; J gene: TRBJ1-6; D gene: TRBD1; clone size: .; CDR3 DNA: TGTGCCAGTCTCGTCTGGGGGACAGGCGATAATAATTCACCCCTCCACTTT; CDR3 protein: CASLVWGTGDNNSPLHF
V gene: TRBV19; J gene: TRBJ1-2; D gene: .; clone size: .; CDR3 DNA: TGTGCCAGTAGAGACGCAGGGTCCCGCTATGGCTACACCTTC; CDR3 protein: CASRDAGSRYGYTF
V gene: TRBV9; J gene: TRBJ2-3; D gene: .; clone size: .; CDR3 DNA: TGTGCCAGCAGCGTAGGAGCGCTGAAGGGAGCAGATACGCAGTATTTT; CDR3 protein: CASSVGALKGADTQYF
V gene: TRBV7-2; J gene: TRBJ2-7; D gene: TRBD1; clone size: .; CDR3 DNA: TGTGCCAGCAGCCCCAGGCCGGGACAGGGCACCTACGAGCAGTACTTC; CDR3 protein: CASSPRPGQGTYEQYF
V gene: TRBV5-8; J gene: TRBJ1-1; D gene: TRBD1; clone size: .; CDR3 DNA: TGTGCCAGCAGCAGGGAGGACAGGTTGAACACTGAAGCTTTCTTT; CDR3 protein: CASSREDRLNTEAFF
V gene: TRBV2; J gene: TRBJ1-4; D gene: .; clone size: few; CDR3 DNA: TGTGCCAGCAGTGACGGCAGGGTTGATGAAAAACTGTTTTTT; CDR3 protein: CASSDGRVDEKLFF
V gene: TRBV28; J gene: TRBJ1-1; D gene: .; clone size: few; CDR3 DNA: TGTGCCAGCAAAGCCATTGAAGCTTTCTTT; CDR3 protein: CASKAIEAFF
V gene: TRBV12-3/TRBV12-4; J gene: TRBJ1-1; D gene: .; clone size: .; CDR3 DNA: TGTGCCAGCAGTTTACAGGGCCCCACTGAAGCTTTCTTT; CDR3 protein: CASSLQGPTEAFF
V gene: TRBV28; J gene: TRBJ1-4; D gene: .; clone size: .; CDR3 DNA: TGTGCCAGCAACAGCGGCCGAGGGGAAAAACTGTTTTTT; CDR3 protein: CASNSGRGEKLFF
V gene: TRBV19; J gene: TRBJ2-3; D gene: .; clone size: .; CDR3 DNA: TGTGCCAGTAGTATTGTCCCACTTGAGGGCCCCCGGTATTTT; CDR3 protein: CASSIVPLEGPRYF
V gene: TRBV7-8; J gene: TRBJ2-2; D gene: .; clone size: .; CDR3 DNA: TGTGCCAGCAGCTTGCCCCTAAACACCGGGGAGCTGTTTTTT; CDR3 protein: CASSLPLNTGELFF
V gene: TRBV7-2; J gene: TRBJ1-1; D gene: TRBD1; clone size: .; CDR3 DNA: TGTGCCAGCAGCTCGCAGGGGGAGGAAACTGAAGCTTTCTTT; CDR3 protein: CASSSQGEETEAFF
V gene: TRBV7-9; J gene: TRBJ1-5; D gene: TRBD1; clone size: .; CDR3 DNA: TGTGCCAGCAGCCCTCGGACAGGGCCCAGCAATCAGCCCCAGCATTTT; CDR3 protein: CASSPRTGPSNQPQHF
V gene: TRBV9; J gene: TRBJ2-5; D gene: TRBD2; clone size: .; CDR3 DNA: TGTGCCAGCAGCCCAATTGGACTAGCGGGAGCCAAGGGGTTTGGAGGGGAGACCCAGTACTTC; CDR3 protein: CASSPIGLAGAKGFGGETQYF
V gene: TRBV24-1; J gene: TRBJ2-1; D gene: TRBD2; clone size: .; CDR3 DNA: TGTGCCACCAGTGATTTCAGTGCGGGAGGGCGCAATGAGCAGTTCTTC; CDR3 protein: CATSDFSAGGRNEQFF
V gene: TRBV27; J gene: TRBJ2-2; D gene: TRBD2; clone size: .; CDR3 DNA: TGTGCCAGCAAGTTCATCGTAGCGGGAGGGGACGGGGAGCTGTTTTTT; CDR3 protein: CASKFIVAGGDGELFF
V gene: TRBV28; J gene: TRBJ1-2; D gene: .; clone size: .; CDR3 DNA: TGTGCCAGCAGTTTCGGGGGGACGGACTATGGCTACACCTTC; CDR3 protein: CASSFGGTDYGYTF
V gene: TRBV7-9; J gene: TRBJ2-1; D gene: TRBD1; clone size: .; CDR3 DNA: TGTGCCAGCAGCTTAGACAGGGGGTCCAATGAGCAGTTCTTC; CDR3 protein: CASSLDRGSNEQFF
V gene: TRBV10-2; J gene: TRBJ2-2; D gene: TRBD2; clone size: .; CDR3 DNA: TGCGCCAGCAGAACTAGCGGGAGAAGTCCCGGGGAGCTGTTTTTT; CDR3 protein: CASRTSGRSPGELFF
V gene: TRBV16; J gene: TRBJ2-5; D gene: .; clone size: .; CDR3 DNA: TGTGCCAGCTGCCCCCAGTCGGCGGGACTAGAGACCCAGTACTTC; CDR3 protein: CASCPQSAGLETQYF
V gene: TRBV6-5; J gene: TRBJ1-3; D gene: .; clone size: .; CDR3 DNA: TGTGCCAGCAGTTATTCGACAGCCACTCCTGGAAACACCATATATTTT; CDR3 protein: CASSYSTATPGNTIYF
V gene: TRBV2; J gene: TRBJ1-2; D gene: TRBD1; clone size: .; CDR3 DNA: TGTGCCAGCACGTTTGACAGGGACGGCTACACCTTC; CDR3 protein: CASTFDRDGYTF
V gene: TRBV2; J gene: TRBJ2-4; D gene: TRBD1; clone size: .; CDR3 DNA: TGTGCCAGCAGTACAGGGGCCGCTCTTGGAAACATTCAGTACTTC; CDR3 protein: CASSTGAALGNIQYF
V gene: TRBV7-2; J gene: TRBJ2-7; D gene: TRBD2; clone size: .; CDR3 DNA: TGTGCCAGCAGATCAAGCGGGGTGTACGAGCAGTACTTC; CDR3 protein: CASRSSGVYEQYF
V gene: TRBV18; J gene: TRBJ1-3; D gene: .; clone size: once; CDR3 DNA: TGTGCCAGCTCACGGGACTTCCTAAGCACCATATATTTT; CDR3 protein: CASSRDFLSTIYF
V gene: TRBV7-9; J gene: TRBJ1-1; D gene: TRBD1; clone size: .; CDR3 DNA: TGTGCCAGCAGCTTCGCCGACAGGGAACGAGCTTTCTTT; CDR3 protein: CASSFADRERAFF
V gene: TRBV9; J gene: TRBJ2-6; D gene: .; clone size: once; CDR3 DNA: TGTGCCAGCAGGGCGGGGTACTCTGGGGCCAACGTCCTGACTTTC; CDR3 protein: CASRAGYSGANVLTF
V gene: TRBV7-2; J gene: TRBJ2-3; D gene: TRBD2; clone size: .; CDR3 DNA: TGTGCCAGCAGCCTTGGACTAGACACAGATACGCAGTATTTT; CDR3 protein: CASSLGLDTDTQYF
V gene: TRBV2; J gene: TRBJ1-2; D gene: .; clone size: .; CDR3 DNA: TGTGCCAGCAGTGAAGGGGGGCCAACTAACTATGGCTACACCTTC; CDR3 protein: CASSEGGPTNYGYTF
V gene: TRBV28; J gene: TRBJ2-4; D gene: TRBD2; clone size: .; CDR3 DNA: TGTGCCAGCAGTTTATTAGGCCTAGCGGGAGGGCCCTCGACCGGCATTCAGTACTTC; CDR3 protein: CASSLLGLAGGPSTGIQYF
V gene: TRBV6-2/TRBV6-3; J gene: TRBJ1-1; D gene: .; clone size: .; CDR3 DNA: TGTGCCAGCAGTTATATTCAGGGAGGAGGAGGGACTGAAGCTTTCTTT; CDR3 protein: CASSYIQGGGGTEAFF
V gene: TRBV5-1; J gene: TRBJ1-6; D gene: TRBD1; clone size: .; CDR3 DNA: TGCGCCAGCAGCCTTGACAGGGGGCCCGTACCCCTCCACTTT; CDR3 protein: CASSLDRGPVPLHF
V gene: TRBV27; J gene: TRBJ2-6; D gene: .; clone size: few; CDR3 DNA: TGTGCCAGCAGTCCACAGGTATACGGGGCCAACGTCCTGACTTTC; CDR3 protein: CASSPQVYGANVLTF
V gene: TRBV30; J gene: TRBJ1-1; D gene: TRBD1; clone size: .; CDR3 DNA: TGTGCCTGGAGTAGCTTAGGGACAGGGAACACTGAAGCTTTCTTT; CDR3 protein: CAWSSLGTGNTEAFF
V gene: TRBV29-1; J gene: TRBJ1-2; D gene: .; clone size: .; CDR3 DNA: TGCAGCGTTGAAGAAATGCGGGGTGTGCGATATGGCTACACCTTC; CDR3 protein: CSVEEMRGVRYGYTF
V gene: TRBV6-2/TRBV6-3; J gene: TRBJ2-1; D gene: .; clone size: .; CDR3 DNA: TGTGCCAGCAGTTACTATGAGGTTGAGCAGTTCTTC; CDR3 protein: CASSYYEVEQFF
V gene: TRBV5-1; J gene: TRBJ1-1; D gene: TRBD1; clone size: once; CDR3 DNA: TGCGCCAGCAGCTTGGGGCAGGGGGCCGGTACTGAAGCTTTCTTT; CDR3 protein: CASSLGQGAGTEAFF
V gene: TRBV2; J gene: TRBJ1-5; D gene: .; clone size: many; CDR3 DNA: TGTGCCAGCACGGAGGTGAGGGATCAGCCCCAGCATTTT; CDR3 protein: CASTEVRDQPQHF
V gene: TRBV2; J gene: TRBJ2-3; D gene: TRBD1; clone size: many; CDR3 DNA: TGTGCCAGCAGCAATATACCGGGACAGCGGACAAGTACGCAGTATTTT; CDR3 protein: CASSNIPGQRTSTQYF
V gene: TRBV29-1; J gene: TRBJ1-2; D gene: .; clone size: .; CDR3 DNA: TGCAGCGTTGGAGAATATAACTATGGCTACACCTTC; CDR3 protein: CSVGEYNYGYTF
V gene: TRBV5-5; J gene: TRBJ2-2; D gene: .; clone size: .; CDR3 DNA: TGTGCCAGCACCCGATTAGGACAAAACACCGGGGAGCTGTTTTTT; CDR3 protein: CASTRLGQNTGELFF
V gene: TRBV6-5; J gene: TRBJ2-7; D gene: .; clone size: few; CDR3 DNA: TGTGCCAGCGCCTTGTTAGCGGAGAGCTCCTACGAGCAGTACTTC; CDR3 protein: CASALLAESSYEQYF
V gene: TRBV24-1; J gene: TRBJ1-2; D gene: TRBD1; clone size: .; CDR3 DNA: TGTGCCACCAGTGATTTCGGGAAGGACAGGGAAGGCTACACCTTC; CDR3 protein: CATSDFGKDREGYTF
V gene: TRBV5-4; J gene: TRBJ2-2; D gene: TRBD2; clone size: .; CDR3 DNA: TGTGCCAGCAGCTTGGGACTAGCGGGGGAGCTGTTTTTT; CDR3 protein: CASSLGLAGELFF
V gene: TRBV15; J gene: TRBJ2-1; D gene: .; clone size: .; CDR3 DNA: TGTGCCACCAGCAGAGATCTGGGGAGGAGCTCCTACAATGAGCAGTTCTTC; CDR3 protein: CATSRDLGRSSYNEQFF
V gene: TRBV7-6; J gene: TRBJ1-2; D gene: TRBD1; clone size: once; CDR3 DNA: TGTGCCAGCAGCTTAGAATATGGACAGGGAGTTGGCTACACCTTC; CDR3 protein: CASSLEYGQGVGYTF
V gene: TRBV28; J gene: TRBJ1-3; D gene: .; clone size: .; CDR3 DNA: TGTGCCAGCAGCGTACCCACTCCTGGAAACACCATATATTTT; CDR3 protein: CASSVPTPGNTIYF
V gene: TRBV5-1; J gene: TRBJ2-5; D gene: .; clone size: .; CDR3 DNA: TGCGCTACTAGCCAGAACTCGTACGAGACCCAGTACTTC; CDR3 protein: CATSQNSYETQYF
V gene: TRBV30; J gene: TRBJ1-1; D gene: .; clone size: .; CDR3 DNA: TGTGCCTGGAGTGTAGGGAGTGATGAAGCTTTCTTT; CDR3 protein: CAWSVGSDEAFF
V gene: TRBV14; J gene: TRBJ2-3; D gene: TRBD2; clone size: .; CDR3 DNA: TGTGCCAGCAGCCTCCCACTAGCGGGAGGTGGCACAGATACGCAGTATTTT; CDR3 protein: CASSLPLAGGGTDTQYF
V gene: TRBV28; J gene: TRBJ1-1; D gene: TRBD1; clone size: .; CDR3 DNA: TGTGCCAGCAGAGCCCTACAGGGGGCGCGAGCTTTCTTT; CDR3 protein: CASRALQGARAFF
V gene: TRBV7-8; J gene: TRBJ2-7; D gene: TRBD1; clone size: .; CDR3 DNA: TGTGCCAGCAGCTTAGCAACAGGGGGCCCCTACGAGCAGTACTTC; CDR3 protein: CASSLATGGPYEQYF
V gene: TRBV5-8; J gene: TRBJ1-2; D gene: TRBD1; clone size: .; CDR3 DNA: TGTGCCAGCAGTCAACCCGCCAGGGGGACTGGCTACACCTTC; CDR3 protein: CASSQPARGTGYTF